This T cell receptor (beta chain) was recorded in a study of cytomegalovirus exposure and HLA in healthy donors. 13 Jbeta primers and 60 Vbeta primers were used for the PCR. Clones were read by immunoSEQ multiplex PCR, and TCRdb kept only the in-frame ones, dropping some. In the table there are roughly 99,000 clones, around 74% of which are singletons. In regard to this clone: Its antigen is not known.

Study-wide results and caveats: Among CMV-associated TCR beta chains, most appeared HLA-restricted in a later analysis.

The sequencing input was PBMCs. The clonotype was recovered from a male donor in good health and CMV-seronegative.

The chain's CDR3 is CASSEAQFQPQHF. The CDR3 DNA reads TGTGCCAGCAGTGAAGCGCAGTTTCAGCCCCAGCATTTT. The V gene is TRBV6-1, the J gene TRBJ1-5; D unresolved. Trimming pared 0 bases from V and 6 bases from J, leaving 6 bases between. The germline V gene has CDR1 MNHNS and CDR2 SASEGT. The CDR3 runs to 13 residues.